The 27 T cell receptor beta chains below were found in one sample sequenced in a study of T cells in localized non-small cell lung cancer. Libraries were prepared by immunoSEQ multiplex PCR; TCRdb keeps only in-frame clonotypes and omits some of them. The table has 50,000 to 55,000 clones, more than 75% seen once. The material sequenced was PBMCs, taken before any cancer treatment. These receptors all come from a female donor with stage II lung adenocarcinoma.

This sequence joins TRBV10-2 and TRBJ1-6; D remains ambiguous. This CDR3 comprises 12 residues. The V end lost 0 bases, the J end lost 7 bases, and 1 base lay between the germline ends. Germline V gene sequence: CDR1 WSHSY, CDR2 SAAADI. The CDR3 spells CASSESNSPLHF. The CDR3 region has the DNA TGCGCCAGCAGTGAGTCGAATTCACCCCTCCACTTT.

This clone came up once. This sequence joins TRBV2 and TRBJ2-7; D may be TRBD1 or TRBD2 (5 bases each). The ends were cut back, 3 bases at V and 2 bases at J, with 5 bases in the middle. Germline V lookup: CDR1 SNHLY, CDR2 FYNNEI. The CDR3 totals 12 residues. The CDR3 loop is CASSEGAYEQYF. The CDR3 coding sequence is TGTGCCAGCAGTGAGGGGGCCTACGAGCAGTACTTC.

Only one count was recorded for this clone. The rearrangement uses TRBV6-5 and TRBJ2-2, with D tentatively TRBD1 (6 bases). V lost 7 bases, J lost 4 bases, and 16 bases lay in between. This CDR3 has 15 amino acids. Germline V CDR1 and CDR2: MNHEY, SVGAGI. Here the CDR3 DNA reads TGTGCCAGCATTTCCGACAGGAGGAGCACCGGGGAGCTGTTTTTT. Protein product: CASISDRRSTGELFF.

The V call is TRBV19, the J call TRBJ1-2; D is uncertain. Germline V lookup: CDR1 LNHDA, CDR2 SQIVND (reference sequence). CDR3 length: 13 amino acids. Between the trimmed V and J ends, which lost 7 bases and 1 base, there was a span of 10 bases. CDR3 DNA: TGTGCCAGTACCCCGGACGGTAACTATGGCTACACCTTC. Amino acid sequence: CASTPDGNYGYTF.

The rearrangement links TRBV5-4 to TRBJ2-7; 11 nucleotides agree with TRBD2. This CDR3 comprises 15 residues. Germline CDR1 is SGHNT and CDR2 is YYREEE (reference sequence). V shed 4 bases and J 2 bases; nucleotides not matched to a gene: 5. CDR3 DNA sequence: TGTGCCAGCAGCCAGGGACTAGCGGAAGCCTACGAGCAGTACTTC. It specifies CASSQGLAEAYEQYF.

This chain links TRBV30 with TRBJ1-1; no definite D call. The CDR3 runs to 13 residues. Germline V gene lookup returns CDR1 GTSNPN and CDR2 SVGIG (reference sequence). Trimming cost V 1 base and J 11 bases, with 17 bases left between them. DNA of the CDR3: TGTGCCTGGAGTGCCCCCGGTAGGATTCAGGCTTTCTTT. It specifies CAWSAPGRIQAFF.

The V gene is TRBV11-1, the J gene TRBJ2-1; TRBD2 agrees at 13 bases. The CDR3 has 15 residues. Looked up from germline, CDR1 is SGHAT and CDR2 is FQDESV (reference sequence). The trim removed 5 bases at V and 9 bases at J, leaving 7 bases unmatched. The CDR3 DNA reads TGTGCCAGCAGCGTCACTAGCGGGGGGGCTGGTGAGCAGTTCTTC. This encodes CASSVTSGGAGEQFF.

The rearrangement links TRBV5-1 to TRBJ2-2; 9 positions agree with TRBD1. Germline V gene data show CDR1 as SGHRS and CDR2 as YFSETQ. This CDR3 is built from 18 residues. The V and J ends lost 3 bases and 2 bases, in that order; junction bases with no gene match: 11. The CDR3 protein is CASSSKAAQGANTGELFF. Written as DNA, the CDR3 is TGCGCCAGCAGCTCAAAGGCCGCACAGGGGGCCAACACCGGGGAGCTGTTTTTT.

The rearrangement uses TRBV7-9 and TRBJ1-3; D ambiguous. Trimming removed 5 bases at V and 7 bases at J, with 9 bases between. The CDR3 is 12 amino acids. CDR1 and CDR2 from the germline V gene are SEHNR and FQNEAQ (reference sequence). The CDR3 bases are TGTGCCAGCAGCCTCAATGCCAACACCATATATTTT. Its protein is CASSLNANTIYF.

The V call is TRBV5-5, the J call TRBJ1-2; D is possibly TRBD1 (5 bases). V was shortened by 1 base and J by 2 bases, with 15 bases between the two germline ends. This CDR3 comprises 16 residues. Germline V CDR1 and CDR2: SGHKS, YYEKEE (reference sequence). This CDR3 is CASSLRTGGSNYGYTF. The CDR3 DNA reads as TGTGCCAGCAGCTTGAGGACTGGGGGGAGCAACTATGGCTACACCTTC.

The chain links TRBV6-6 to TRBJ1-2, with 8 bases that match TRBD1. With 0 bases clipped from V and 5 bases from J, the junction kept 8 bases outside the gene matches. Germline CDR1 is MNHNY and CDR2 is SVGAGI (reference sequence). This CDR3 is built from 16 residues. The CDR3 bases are TGTGCCAGCAGTTACTCGCCCGACAGGGGCCGGTATGGCTACACCTTC. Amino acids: CASSYSPDRGRYGYTF.

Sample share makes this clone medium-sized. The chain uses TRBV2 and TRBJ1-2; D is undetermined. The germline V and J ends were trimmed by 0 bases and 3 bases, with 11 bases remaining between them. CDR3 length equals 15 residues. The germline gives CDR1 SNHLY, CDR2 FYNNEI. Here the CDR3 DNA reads TGTGCCAGCAGTGAAGCGGTCGGGGTTTACTATGGCTACACCTTC. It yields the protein CASSEAVGVYYGYTF.

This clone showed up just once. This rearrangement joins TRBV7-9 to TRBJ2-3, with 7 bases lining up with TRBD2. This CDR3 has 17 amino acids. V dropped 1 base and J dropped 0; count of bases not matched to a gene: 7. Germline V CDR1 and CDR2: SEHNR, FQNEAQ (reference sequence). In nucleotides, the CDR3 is TGTGCCAGCAGCTTAGAAGGGACTACTATTAGCACAGATACGCAGTATTTT. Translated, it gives CASSLEGTTISTDTQYF.

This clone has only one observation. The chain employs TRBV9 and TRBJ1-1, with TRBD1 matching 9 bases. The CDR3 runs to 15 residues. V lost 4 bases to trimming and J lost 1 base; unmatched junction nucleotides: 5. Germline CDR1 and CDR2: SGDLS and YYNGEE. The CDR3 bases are TGTGCCAGCAGCTCCCTGGACAGGGGGAACACTGAAGCTTTCTTT. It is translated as CASSSLDRGNTEAFF.

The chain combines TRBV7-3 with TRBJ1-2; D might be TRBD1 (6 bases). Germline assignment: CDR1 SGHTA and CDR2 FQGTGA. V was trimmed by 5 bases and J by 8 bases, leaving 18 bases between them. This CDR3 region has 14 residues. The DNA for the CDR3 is TGTGCCAGCAGCCCGAGGACGGGGGGGCAGGGCTACACCTTC. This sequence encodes CASSPRTGGQGYTF.

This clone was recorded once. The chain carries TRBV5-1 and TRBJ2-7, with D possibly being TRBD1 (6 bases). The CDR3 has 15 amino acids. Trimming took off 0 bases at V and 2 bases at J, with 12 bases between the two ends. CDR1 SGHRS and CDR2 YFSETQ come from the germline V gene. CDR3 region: CASSLAQGPTYEQYF. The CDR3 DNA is TGCGCCAGCAGCTTGGCCCAGGGGCCGACCTACGAGCAGTACTTC.

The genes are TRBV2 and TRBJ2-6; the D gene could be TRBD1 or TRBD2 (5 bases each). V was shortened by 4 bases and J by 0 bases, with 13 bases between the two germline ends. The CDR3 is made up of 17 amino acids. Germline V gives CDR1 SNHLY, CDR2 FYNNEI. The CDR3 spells CASSGDGKYSGANVLTF. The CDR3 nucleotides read TGTGCCAGCAGTGGGGACGGGAAATACTCTGGGGCCAACGTCCTGACTTTC.

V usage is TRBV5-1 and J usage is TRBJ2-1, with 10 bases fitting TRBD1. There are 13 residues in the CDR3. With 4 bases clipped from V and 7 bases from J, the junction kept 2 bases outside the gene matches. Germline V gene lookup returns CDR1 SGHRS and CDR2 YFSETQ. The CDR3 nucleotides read TGCGCCAGCAGCCCGGGACAGGGGAATGAGCAGTTCTTC. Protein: CASSPGQGNEQFF.

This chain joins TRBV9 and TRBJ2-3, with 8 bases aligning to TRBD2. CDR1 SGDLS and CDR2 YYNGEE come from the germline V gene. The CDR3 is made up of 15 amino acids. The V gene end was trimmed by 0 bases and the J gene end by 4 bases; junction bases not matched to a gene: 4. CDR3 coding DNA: TGTGCCAGCAGCGTAGTTGGGACTAGAGCAGATACGCAGTATTTT. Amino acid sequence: CASSVVGTRADTQYF.

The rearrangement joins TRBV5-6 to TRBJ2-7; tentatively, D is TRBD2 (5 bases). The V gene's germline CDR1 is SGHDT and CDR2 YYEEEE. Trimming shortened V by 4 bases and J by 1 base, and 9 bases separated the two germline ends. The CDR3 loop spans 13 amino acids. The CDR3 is CASSRRRSYEQYF. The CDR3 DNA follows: TGTGCCAGCAGCCGCAGGAGGTCCTACGAGCAGTACTTC.

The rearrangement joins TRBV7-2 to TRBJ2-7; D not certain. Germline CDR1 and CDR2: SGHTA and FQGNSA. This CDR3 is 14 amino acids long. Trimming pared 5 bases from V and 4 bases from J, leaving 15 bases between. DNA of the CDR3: TGTGCCAGCAGCCAGGACCACTCCTTTTACGAGCAGTACTTC. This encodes CASSQDHSFYEQYF. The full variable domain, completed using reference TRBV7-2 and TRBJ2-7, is GAGVSQSPSNKVTEKGKDVELRCDPISGHTALYWYRQSLGQGLEFLIYFQGNSAPDKSGLPSDRFSAERTGGSVSTLTIQRTQQEDSAVYLCASSQDHSFYEQYFGPGTRLTVT.

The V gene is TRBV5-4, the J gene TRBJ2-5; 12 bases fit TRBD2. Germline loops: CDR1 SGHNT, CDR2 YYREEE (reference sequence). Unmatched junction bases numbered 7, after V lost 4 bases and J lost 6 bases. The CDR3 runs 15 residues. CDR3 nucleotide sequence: TGTGCCAGCAGCCCGACTAGCGGGGGAGTAAAGACCCAGTACTTC. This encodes CASSPTSGGVKTQYF.

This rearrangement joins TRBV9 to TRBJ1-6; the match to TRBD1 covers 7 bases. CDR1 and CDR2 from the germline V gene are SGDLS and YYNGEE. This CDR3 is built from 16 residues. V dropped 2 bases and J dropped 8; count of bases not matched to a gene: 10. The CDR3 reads CASSVGPTGADSPLHF. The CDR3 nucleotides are TGTGCCAGCAGCGTCGGCCCCACAGGGGCTGATTCACCCCTCCACTTT.

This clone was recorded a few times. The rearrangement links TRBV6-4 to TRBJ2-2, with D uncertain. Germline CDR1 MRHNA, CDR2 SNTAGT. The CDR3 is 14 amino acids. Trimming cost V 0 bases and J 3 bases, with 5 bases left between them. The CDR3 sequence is CASSDSADTGELFF. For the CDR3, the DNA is TGTGCCAGCAGTGACTCGGCTGACACCGGGGAGCTGTTTTTT.

The chain's CDR3 is CASSLGGGTGGGYTF. The CDR3 DNA sequence: TGTGCCAGCAGCTTAGGAGGTGGGACAGGGGGAGGCTACACCTTC. The J gene is TRBJ1-2, the V gene TRBV7-2; 11 nucleotides line up with TRBD1. The CDR3 is 15 amino acids. V was clipped by 1 base and J by 8 bases; unmatched bases: 6. The germline gives CDR1 SGHTA, CDR2 FQGNSA.

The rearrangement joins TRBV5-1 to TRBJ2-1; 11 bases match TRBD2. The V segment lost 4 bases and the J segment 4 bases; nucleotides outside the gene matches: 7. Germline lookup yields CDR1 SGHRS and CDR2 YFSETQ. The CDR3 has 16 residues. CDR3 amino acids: CASSRTSGGVYNEQFF. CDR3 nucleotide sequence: TGCGCCAGCAGCCGAACTAGCGGGGGTGTGTACAATGAGCAGTTCTTC.

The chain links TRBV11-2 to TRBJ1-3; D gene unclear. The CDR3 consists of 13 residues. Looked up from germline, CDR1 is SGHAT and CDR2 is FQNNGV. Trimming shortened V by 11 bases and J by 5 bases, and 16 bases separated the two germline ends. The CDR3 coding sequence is TGTGCCTCTTCAAGGACTGTACGAAACACCATATATTTT. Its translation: CASSRTVRNTIYF.